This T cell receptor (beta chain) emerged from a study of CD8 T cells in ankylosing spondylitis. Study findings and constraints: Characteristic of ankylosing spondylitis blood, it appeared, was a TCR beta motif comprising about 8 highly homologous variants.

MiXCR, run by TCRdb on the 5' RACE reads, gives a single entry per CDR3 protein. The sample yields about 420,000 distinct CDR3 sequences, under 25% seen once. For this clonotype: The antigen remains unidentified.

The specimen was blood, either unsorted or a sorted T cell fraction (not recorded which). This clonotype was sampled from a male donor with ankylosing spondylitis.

The CDR3 sequence is CATSPIFRNEQFF. The CDR3, as DNA: TGTGCCACCAGCCCGATCTTCCGCAATGAGCAGTTCTTC. The J gene is TRBJ2-1, the V gene TRBV15; D call uncertain. The germline V gene encodes CDR1 LNHNV and CDR2 YYDKDF (reference sequence). The V end lost 5 bases, the J end lost 6 bases, and 11 bases lay between the germline ends. The CDR3 is 13 residues long.